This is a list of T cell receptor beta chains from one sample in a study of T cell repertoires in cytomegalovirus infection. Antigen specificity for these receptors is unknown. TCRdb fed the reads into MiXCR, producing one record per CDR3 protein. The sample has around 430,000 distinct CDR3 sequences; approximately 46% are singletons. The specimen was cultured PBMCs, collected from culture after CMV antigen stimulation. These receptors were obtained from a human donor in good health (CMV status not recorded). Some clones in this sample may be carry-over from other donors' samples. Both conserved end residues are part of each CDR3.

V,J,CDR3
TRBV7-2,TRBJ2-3,CASSERGRGTDTQYF
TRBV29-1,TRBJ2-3,CSVEDGSGLAIPDTQYF
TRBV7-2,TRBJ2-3,CASSRDPDTQYF
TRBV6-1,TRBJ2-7,CASSEEIRLAGPEQYF
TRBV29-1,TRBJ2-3,CSVDPRDDPGDTQYF
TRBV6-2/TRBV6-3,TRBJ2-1,CASSSPTSNEQFF
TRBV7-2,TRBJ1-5,CASSLGTWQPQHF
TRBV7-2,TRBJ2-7,CASSLVRRTDPYEQYF
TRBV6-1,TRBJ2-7,CASSEGGQSSYEQYF
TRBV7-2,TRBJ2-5,CASSPTVTDPQATQYF
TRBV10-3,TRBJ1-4,CAIRTGVPNEKLFF
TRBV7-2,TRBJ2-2,CASSLGRVPGELFF
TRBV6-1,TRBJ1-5,CASSVARGKGQPQHF
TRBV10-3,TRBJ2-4,CAISESGMDIQYF
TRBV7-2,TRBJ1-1,CASSLVGTANTEAFF
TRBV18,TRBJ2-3,CASSLPDDTQYF
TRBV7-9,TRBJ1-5,CASSLDAWDGHQPQHF
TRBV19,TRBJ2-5,CASSIYSGPGKTQYF
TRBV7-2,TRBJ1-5,CASSLVGWDNQPQHF
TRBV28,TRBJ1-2,CASRKGPGPYGYTF
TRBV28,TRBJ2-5,CASSSGGASKETQYF
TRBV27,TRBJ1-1,CASSGVGRTEAFF
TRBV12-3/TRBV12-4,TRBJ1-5,CASSPLVSQPQHF
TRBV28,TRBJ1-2,CASSFWEGYTF
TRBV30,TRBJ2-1,CAWGFGGSYNEQFF
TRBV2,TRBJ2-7,CASSAGFSRHYEQYF
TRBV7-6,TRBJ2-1,CASSPLAGGPGEQFF
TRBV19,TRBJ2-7,CASSKQGEWGEQYF
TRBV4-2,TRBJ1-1,CASRAGQTNTEAFF
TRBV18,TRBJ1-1,CASSPPAVEGATFF
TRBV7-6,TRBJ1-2,CASSEGQGHGYTF
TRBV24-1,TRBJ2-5,CATSDPSFGATKETQYF
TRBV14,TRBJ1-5,CASSLSGTQRNDSNQPQHF
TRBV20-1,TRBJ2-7,CSAIGDWGFYEQYF
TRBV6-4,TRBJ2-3,CASSGSGGDTDTQYF
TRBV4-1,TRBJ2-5,CASSQGYAGTQETQYF
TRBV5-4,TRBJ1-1,CASSSLKGAITEAFF
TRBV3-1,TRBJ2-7,CASTSVRGPAGNYEQYF
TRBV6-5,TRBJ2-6,CGAGSGANVLTF
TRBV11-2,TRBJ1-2,CASSSTAQGGYGYTF
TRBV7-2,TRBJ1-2,CASSPETGYGYTF
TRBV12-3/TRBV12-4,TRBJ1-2,CASSLGSGYTF
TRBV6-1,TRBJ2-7,CASGPDPTYEQYF
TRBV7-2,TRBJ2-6,CASSQGRSGANVLTF
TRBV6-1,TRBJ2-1,CASRADNEQFF
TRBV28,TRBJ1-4,CASCRLVGPSTEKLFF
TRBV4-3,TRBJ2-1,CASSRRVANEQFF
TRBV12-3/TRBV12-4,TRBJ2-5,CASSADSQETQYF
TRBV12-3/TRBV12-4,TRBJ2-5,CASSSGTRQGTQYF
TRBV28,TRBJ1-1,CASSVHGTANTEAFF
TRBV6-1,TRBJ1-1,CASRLVSGRMNTEAFF
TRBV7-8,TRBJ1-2,CASSPGIANYGYTF
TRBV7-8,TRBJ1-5,CASSWGEFGNQPQHF
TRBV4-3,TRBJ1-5,CASSQSPGGGQPQHF
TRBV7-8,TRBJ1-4,CASSLALGGGREKLFF